The next 30 T cell receptor beta chains were all read from a single sample in a study of vaccination effects on CD4 cells after COVID-19. The data were produced by immunoSEQ multiplex PCR, yet TCRdb's version contains in-frame clones alone and is incomplete. The sample lists some 40,000 clones; approximately 82% were seen once. Subsequent to a culture period of less than twelve days, CD4+ T cells were isolated. It was between March and December 2020 that the person had a SARS-CoV-2 infection confirmed by PCR. Vaccine administered to participants consisted of two doses of either BNT162b2 or mRNA-1273. For these TCRs, the target antigens are not known. Here the sequenced sample was CD4+ T cells from PBMCs cultured without peptide, taken after COVID-19 vaccination. These receptors all stem from a human donor who had a prior SARS-CoV-2 infection.

This chain joins TRBV12-3 or TRBV12-4 and TRBJ2-1, with D perhaps TRBD2 (6 bases). The V end was cut by 10 bases, the J end by 9 bases, with 16 bases between. The CDR3 loop spans 12 amino acids. In DNA, the CDR3 is TGTGCCACCTCCACGGGGGACGGTGAGCAGTTCTTC. Its protein product is CATSTGDGEQFF.

This clone was found a few times. The CDR3: CATRESNTGELFF. DNA of the CDR3: TGTGCCACCAGGGAGTCGAACACCGGGGAGCTGTTTTTT. This chain uses TRBV24-1 with TRBJ2-2; D is undetermined. Germline CDR1 KGHDR, CDR2 SFDVKD. The CDR3 consists of 13 residues. V dropped 7 bases and J dropped 0 bases, with 5 bases sitting between them.

This chain joins TRBV20-1 and TRBJ2-3, with D uncertain. Per the germline V gene, CDR1 is DFQATT and CDR2 is SNEGSKA (reference sequence). V was trimmed by 3 bases and J by 9 bases, leaving 19 bases between them. The CDR3 sequence is 14 residues long. The CDR3, as DNA: TGCAGTGCTAGTAGTTGGCCCCGAGTCATGACGCAGTATTTT. This encodes CSASSWPRVMTQYF.

This chain connects TRBV15 to TRBJ2-3; D uncertain. CDR1 is LNHNV and CDR2 is YYDKDF in the germline V gene (reference sequence). The germline V and J ends were trimmed by 0 bases and 6 bases, with 13 bases remaining between them. The CDR3 consists of 15 residues. This CDR3 reads CATSREARSLDTQYF. Here the CDR3 DNA reads TGTGCCACCAGCAGAGAGGCTCGGAGTCTGGATACGCAGTATTTT.

CDR3 sequence: CASSVIGGSSGNTIYF. DNA for the CDR3: TGTGCCAGCAGCGTAATAGGCGGTAGCTCTGGAAACACCATATATTTT. The rearrangement uses TRBV9 and TRBJ1-3; D is uncertain. The V end lost 1 base, the J end lost 0 bases, and 11 bases lay between the germline ends. Germline loops: CDR1 SGDLS, CDR2 YYNGEE. The CDR3 loop spans 16 amino acids. The entire variable domain, with the rest obtained from reference TRBV9 and TRBJ1-3, is as follows: DSGVTQTPKHLITATGQRVTLRCSPRSGDLSVYWYQQSLDQGLQFLIQYYNGEERAKGNILERFSAQQFPDLHSELNLSSLELGDSALYFCASSVIGGSSGNTIYFGEGSWLTVV.

This chain connects TRBV30 to TRBJ1-1, with TRBD1 matching 7 bases. With V trimmed by 3 bases and J by 0 bases, 1 base remained unmatched. Germline loops: CDR1 GTSNPN, CDR2 SVGIG (reference sequence). This CDR3 is built from 13 residues. The CDR3 loop reads CAWRRGLNTEAFF. The DNA of the CDR3 is TGTGCCTGGAGGAGGGGGCTGAACACTGAAGCTTTCTTT.

The gene calls are TRBV20-1 and TRBJ2-5; D gene uncertain. Germline assignment: CDR1 DFQATT and CDR2 SNEGSKA (reference sequence). Trimming pared 3 bases from V and 5 bases from J, leaving 10 bases between. This CDR3 has 12 amino acids. As DNA, the CDR3 is TGCAGTGCTAGTCGTAGGGTGGAGACCCAGTACTTC. This sequence encodes CSASRRVETQYF.

The genes are TRBV5-4 and TRBJ2-1; D may be TRBD2 (6 bases). The CDR3 runs 16 residues. With 3 bases removed from V and 4 bases from J, the gap between germline ends came to 17 bases. Germline CDR1 reads SGHNT; CDR2 reads YYREEE (reference sequence). The CDR3 coding sequence is TGTGCCAGCAGCTACCGTACTAGCTCCGGGTACAATGAGCAGTTCTTC. Translating gives CASSYRTSSGYNEQFF.

This clone appeared a single time. The CDR3 region is CASSQTVNYGYTF. The CDR3 DNA sequence: TGCGCCAGCAGCCAAACAGTCAACTATGGCTACACCTTC. The chain uses TRBV5-1 and TRBJ1-2; D uncertain. The V end lost 4 bases, the J end lost 2 bases, and 9 bases lay between the germline ends. CDR1 is SGHRS, CDR2 YFSETQ, per germline. The length of the CDR3 is 13 residues.

The chain recombines TRBV19 with TRBJ1-5; D gene ambiguous. This CDR3 has 16 residues. Between the trimmed V and J ends, which lost 0 bases and 3 bases, there was a span of 12 bases. Germline values: CDR1 LNHDA, CDR2 SQIVND (reference sequence). In nucleotides, the CDR3 is TGTGCCAGTAGTATAGATCTATTGGGATACAATCAGCCCCAGCATTTT. This translates into CASSIDLLGYNQPQHF.

This chain links TRBV11-2 with TRBJ2-1; 7 bases match TRBD1. CDR3 length: 16 amino acids. Losses at the gene ends were 3 bases for V and 0 bases for J; bases not matched to a gene: 5. CDR1 SGHAT and CDR2 FQNNGV come from the germline V gene. CDR3 amino acids: CASSFGTVSSYNEQFF. DNA of the CDR3: TGTGCCAGCAGCTTCGGGACAGTAAGCTCCTACAATGAGCAGTTCTTC.

This clone was seen a handful of times. J is TRBJ2-7 and V is TRBV19; 7 nucleotides match TRBD1. Germline assignment: CDR1 LNHDA and CDR2 SQIVND (reference sequence). The CDR3 covers 13 residues. The V segment lost 7 bases and the J segment 3 bases; nucleotides outside the gene matches: 6. The CDR3 region has the DNA TGTGCCAGTAAAGGGACAGAGGGCTACGAGCAGTACTTC. Translation: CASKGTEGYEQYF.

The J gene is TRBJ2-5, the V gene TRBV6-1, with D maybe TRBD2 (6 bases). Germline V CDR1 and CDR2: MNHNS, SASEGT. CDR3 length: 15 residues. V lost 1 base to trimming and J lost 9 bases, with 18 bases between them. The CDR3 DNA follows: TGTGCCAGCAGTGAAGGTTGGGGGTCTCGCGGGGCCCAGTACTTC. Translation gives CASSEGWGSRGAQYF.

In this sample, this clone turned up once. This rearrangement joins TRBV7-9 to TRBJ2-5, with 8 bases identical to TRBD1. CDR3 length equals 14 residues. The junction had 10 bases not matched to a gene; V was cut back by 8 bases and J by 5 bases. Germline CDR1 is SEHNR and CDR2 is FQNEAQ (reference sequence). The CDR3 sequence: CASREAGGAETQYF. The CDR3, as DNA: TGTGCCAGCCGTGAAGCAGGGGGCGCGGAGACCCAGTACTTC.

J is TRBJ1-5 and V is TRBV6-4; unclear D gene. The germline V gene encodes CDR1 MRHNA and CDR2 SNTAGT. V shed 0 bases and J shed 2 bases, with 5 bases lying between them. The CDR3 sequence is 14 residues long. CDR3 bases: TGTGCCAGCAGTGACTCGGTGGGCAATCAGCCCCAGCATTTT. This translates into CASSDSVGNQPQHF.

V gene TRBV10-3 combines with J gene TRBJ2-7, with 9 bases identical to TRBD1. V was pared by 4 bases and J by 3 bases, with 7 bases of the junction left unmatched. Looked up from germline, CDR1 is ENHRY and CDR2 is SYGVKD. The CDR3 consists of 15 residues. The CDR3 nucleotides are TGTGCCATCAGTGGAACGGGACAGGGTAACTACGAGCAGTACTTC. This sequence encodes CAISGTGQGNYEQYF.

The chain carries TRBV18 and TRBJ2-3, with D uncertain. Germline V gives CDR1 KGHSH, CDR2 LQKENI. This CDR3 is 11 amino acids long. Trimming pared 2 bases from V and 3 bases from J, leaving 0 bases between. The DNA for the CDR3 is TGTGCCAGCTCACCAACAGATACGCAGTATTTT. It encodes CASSPTDTQYF.

This clone has a handful of counts. The rearrangement links TRBV6-5 to TRBJ2-1; the D gene could be TRBD1 or TRBD2 (6 bases each). Trimming removed 5 bases at V and 5 bases at J, with 13 bases between. Germline V gene data show CDR1 as MNHEY and CDR2 as SVGAGI. The CDR3 is made up of 14 amino acids. CDR3 protein: CASSRWGAHNEQFF. The CDR3 nucleotides are TGTGCCAGCAGTCGCTGGGGGGCCCACAATGAGCAGTTCTTC.

This clone was observed a few times. The genes are TRBV7-8 and TRBJ1-2, with D perhaps TRBD1 (5 bases). Trimming took off 5 bases at V and 5 bases at J, with 21 bases between the two ends. This CDR3 comprises 16 residues. Germline V gene lookup returns CDR1 SGHVS and CDR2 FQNEAQ. The CDR3 region is CASSRDSWALNYGYTF. The CDR3 DNA is TGTGCCAGCAGCCGCGACAGTTGGGCTTTAAATTATGGCTACACCTTC.

This clone has a single count. This chain joins TRBV6-1 and TRBJ1-5; D is possibly TRBD1 (5 bases). The ends were cut back, 7 bases at V and 7 bases at J, with 17 bases in the middle. The CDR3 has 14 residues. Germline V CDR1 and CDR2: MNHNS, SASEGT. The CDR3 DNA reads TGTGCCAGCAATCCGAGGGGAGGAGGACAGCCCCAGCATTTT. Translated: CASNPRGGGQPQHF.

This chain uses TRBV7-2 with TRBJ2-3; unclear D gene. The CDR3 runs 14 residues. Trimming took off 1 base at V and 0 bases at J, with 5 bases between the two ends. CDR1 and CDR2 from the germline V gene are SGHTA and FQGNSA. For the CDR3, the DNA is TGTGCCAGCAGCTTAGTGGAGAGCACAGATACGCAGTATTTT. Translating gives CASSLVESTDTQYF.

The V gene is TRBV5-1, the J gene TRBJ2-1, with 10 bases lining up with TRBD2. J lost 5 bases, V lost 2 bases, and 10 bases had no gene match. Germline V gene data show CDR1 as SGHRS and CDR2 as YFSETQ. The CDR3 is 17 residues long. The CDR3 spells CASSFPLAGGPNNEQFF. CDR3 coding DNA: TGCGCCAGCAGCTTTCCATTAGCGGGGGGCCCCAACAATGAGCAGTTCTTC. Together with reference TRBV5-1 and TRBJ2-1, the CDR3 gives the full variable domain: KAGVTQTPRYLIKTRGQQVTLSCSPISGHRSVSWYQQTPGQGLQFLFEYFSETQRNKGNFPGRFSGRQFSNSRSEMNVSTLELGDSALYLCASSFPLAGGPNNEQFFGPGTRLTVL.

This chain connects TRBV5-5 to TRBJ2-7; D gene unclear. V lost 4 bases to trimming and J lost 3 bases, with 8 bases between them. Germline-derived CDR1 and CDR2 are SGHKS and YYEKEE (reference sequence). The CDR3 consists of 12 residues. The CDR3 loop reads CASSQELYEQYF. The CDR3 DNA reads TGTGCCAGCAGCCAAGAACTCTACGAGCAGTACTTC.

V is TRBV4-3 and J is TRBJ2-1; D may be TRBD1 or TRBD2 (5 bases each). The V end was cut by 1 base, the J end by 0 bases, with 13 bases between. This CDR3 region has 17 residues. Germline V CDR1 and CDR2: LGHNA, YSLEER. The CDR3 DNA sequence: TGCGCCAGCAGCCAAGTACGGGGCCTTACCTCCTACAATGAGCAGTTCTTC. Amino acids: CASSQVRGLTSYNEQFF.

The CDR3 region has the DNA TGCAGTGCTGGCACAGATACGCAGTATTTT. It is translated as CSAGTDTQYF. The gene calls are TRBV20-1 and TRBJ2-3, with D unclear. The CDR3 runs to 10 residues. Trimming left V 5 bases short and J 1 base short, with 1 base between. The germline CDR1 and CDR2 sequences are DFQATT and SNEGSKA (reference sequence).

This chain uses TRBV6-2 or TRBV6-3 with TRBJ1-4, with 8 positions matching TRBD1. Germline V gene sequence: CDR1 MNHEY, CDR2 SVGEGT. J was trimmed by 8 bases and V by 2 bases; bases with no gene match: 4. This CDR3 has 14 amino acids. CDR3 DNA: TGTGCCAGCAGTTACGCAGGGGGCGAGGAAAAACTGTTTTTT. This sequence encodes CASSYAGGEEKLFF.

The V and J genes are TRBV7-2 and TRBJ2-2; TRBD2 is a possible D gene (6 bases). V was pared by 7 bases and J by 6 bases, with 12 bases between. The CDR3 loop spans 13 amino acids. CDR1 is SGHTA, CDR2 FQGNSA, per germline. CDR3 sequence reads: CASNGGRAGELFF. The CDR3 region has the DNA TGTGCCAGCAACGGGGGAAGGGCCGGGGAGCTGTTTTTT.

The chain uses TRBV18 and TRBJ2-6, with D unclear. The CDR3 is 16 amino acids. V gave up 4 bases and J gave up 1 base, with 11 bases separating them. CDR1 is KGHSH and CDR2 is LQKENI in the germline V gene. As DNA, the CDR3 is TGTGCCAGCTCACTCGACGTGCCTTCTGGGGCCAACGTCCTGACTTTC. Protein: CASSLDVPSGANVLTF. Using reference TRBV18 and TRBJ2-6 for the parts outside the CDR3, the full variable domain is NAGVMQNPRHLVRRRGQEARLRCSPMKGHSHVYWYRQLPEEGLKFMVYLQKENIIDESGMPKERFSAEFPKEGPSILRIQQVVRGDSAAYFCASSLDVPSGANVLTFGAGSRLTVL.

The chain links TRBV4-2 to TRBJ1-5; D is perhaps TRBD1 (5 bases). The CDR3 is made up of 15 amino acids. V dropped 4 bases and J dropped 4 bases, with 14 bases sitting between them. Germline lookup yields CDR1 LGHNA and CDR2 YNFKEQ. The CDR3 DNA is TGTGCCAGCAGCCGGACCGGGACTTTGAATCAGCCCCAGCATTTT. Its protein product is CASSRTGTLNQPQHF.

The chain couples TRBV5-6 to TRBJ2-5; a weak D match, TRBD2 (7 bases). The CDR3 consists of 14 residues. Trimming took 2 bases from V and 4 from J, leaving 12 bases between them. In germline, CDR1 is SGHDT, CDR2 YYEEEE. The CDR3 nucleotides are TGTGCCAGCAGCTTCCAGGGGAGGGGAGAGACCCAGTACTTC. It encodes CASSFQGRGETQYF.